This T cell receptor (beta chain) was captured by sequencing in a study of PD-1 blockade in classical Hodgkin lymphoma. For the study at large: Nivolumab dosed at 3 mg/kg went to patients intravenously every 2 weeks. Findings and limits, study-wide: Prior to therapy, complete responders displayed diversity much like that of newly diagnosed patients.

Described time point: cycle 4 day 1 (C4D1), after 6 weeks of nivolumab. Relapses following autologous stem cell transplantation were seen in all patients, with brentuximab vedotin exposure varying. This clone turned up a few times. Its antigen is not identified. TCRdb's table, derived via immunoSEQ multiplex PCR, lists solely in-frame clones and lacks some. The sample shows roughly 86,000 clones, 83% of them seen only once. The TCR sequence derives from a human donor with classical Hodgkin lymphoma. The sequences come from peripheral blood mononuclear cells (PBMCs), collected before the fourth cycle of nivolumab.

The CDR3 bases are TGCGCCAGCAGCCTCGCGGGAAGCTCCCAGAGACAGTACTTC. It specifies CASSLAGSSQRQYF. The genes are TRBV5-1 and TRBJ2-7; perhaps TRBD2 as D (6 bases). Germline CDR1 and CDR2: SGHRS and YFSETQ. Trimming pared 4 bases from V and 10 bases from J, leaving 21 bases between. The length of the CDR3 is 14 residues.